A selection of T cell receptor beta chains follows, all from one sample in a study of blood T cell repertoires in COVID-19. Clones were sequenced by immunoSEQ multiplex PCR, and TCRdb holds only the in-frame ones, with some missing. The table records about 190,000 clones, 80% to 85% of them present only once. The specimen sequenced was peripheral blood. Receptor source: a woman aged 25 to 39 with acute or convalescent COVID-19. The CDR3 runs from the conserved cysteine through the conserved F or W. The order of the fields is J gene, clone size, V gene, D gene, CDR3 protein, CDR3 DNA. The D gene is left open where the match is weak. The size field is filled for only some rows; it gives once, few, many or a size class.

j_call: TRBJ2-5
clone_size: -
v_call: TRBV7-2
d_call: TRBD1
cdr3_aa: CASSLAGQSPQETQYF
cdr3_nt: TGTGCCAGCAGCTTAGCGGGACAGTCGCCCCAAGAGACCCAGTACTTC

j_call: TRBJ1-5
clone_size: -
v_call: TRBV6-5
d_call: TRBD1
cdr3_aa: CASRHRAGGQPQHF
cdr3_nt: TGTGCCAGCAGGCACCGGGCAGGGGGCCAGCCCCAGCATTTT

j_call: TRBJ1-2
clone_size: -
v_call: TRBV3-1/TRBV3-2
d_call: TRBD1
cdr3_aa: CASSQEIRRGQGRGYTF
cdr3_nt: TGTGCCAGCAGCCAAGAAATTAGGCGAGGACAGGGCCGTGGCTACACCTTC

j_call: TRBJ1-4
clone_size: few
v_call: TRBV6-5
d_call: -
cdr3_aa: CASRQLATNEKLFF
cdr3_nt: TGTGCCAGCCGACAGCTTGCAACTAATGAAAAACTGTTTTTT

j_call: TRBJ1-1
clone_size: -
v_call: TRBV4-1
d_call: -
cdr3_aa: CASSFSPKSGTRSEAFF
cdr3_nt: TGCGCCAGCAGCTTTAGCCCCAAATCAGGGACACGGTCTGAAGCTTTCTTT

j_call: TRBJ1-5
clone_size: once
v_call: TRBV12-3/TRBV12-4
d_call: -
cdr3_aa: CASSLGRNQPQHF
cdr3_nt: TGTGCCAGCAGTTTAGGTCGGAATCAGCCCCAGCATTTT

j_call: TRBJ1-2
clone_size: -
v_call: TRBV5-1
d_call: TRBD1
cdr3_aa: CASSLSPGQGDYGYTF
cdr3_nt: TGCGCCAGCAGCCTGAGTCCCGGACAGGGCGACTATGGCTACACCTTC

j_call: TRBJ2-6
clone_size: -
v_call: TRBV19
d_call: -
cdr3_aa: CASSTDSSYSGANVLTF
cdr3_nt: TGTGCCAGTAGTACCGACAGTTCGTACTCTGGGGCCAACGTCCTGACTTTC

j_call: TRBJ1-3
clone_size: few
v_call: TRBV7-9
d_call: -
cdr3_aa: CASSPSGGRVNTIYF
cdr3_nt: TGTGCCAGCAGCCCCTCGGGGGGCAGGGTGAACACCATATATTTT

j_call: TRBJ2-7
clone_size: once
v_call: TRBV15
d_call: -
cdr3_aa: CATSRGTGWASYEQYF
cdr3_nt: TGTGCCACCAGCAGAGGGACTGGGTGGGCATCCTACGAGCAGTACTTC

j_call: TRBJ1-1
clone_size: -
v_call: TRBV7-9
d_call: TRBD1
cdr3_aa: CASTLDRADTEAFF
cdr3_nt: TGTGCCAGCACCTTGGACAGGGCCGACACTGAAGCTTTCTTT

j_call: TRBJ1-4
clone_size: -
v_call: TRBV5-1
d_call: -
cdr3_aa: CASSSGLWGPNEKLFF
cdr3_nt: TGCGCCAGCAGCAGTGGATTGTGGGGCCCCAATGAAAAACTGTTTTTT

j_call: TRBJ1-3
clone_size: once
v_call: TRBV9
d_call: -
cdr3_aa: CASGAGAGNTIYF
cdr3_nt: TGTGCCAGTGGGGCGGGGGCTGGAAACACCATATATTTT

j_call: TRBJ2-6
clone_size: -
v_call: TRBV28
d_call: -
cdr3_aa: CASSLSRGGGPNVLTF
cdr3_nt: TGTGCCAGCAGTTTATCGCGAGGGGGTGGGCCCAACGTCCTGACTTTC

j_call: TRBJ2-1
clone_size: -
v_call: TRBV19
d_call: TRBD2
cdr3_aa: CASTVAGGRTYNEQFF
cdr3_nt: TGTGCCAGTACGGTTGCGGGAGGTCGAACCTACAATGAGCAGTTCTTC

j_call: TRBJ1-1
clone_size: few
v_call: TRBV5-1
d_call: TRBD1
cdr3_aa: CASSPRQGALNTEAFF
cdr3_nt: TGCGCCAGCAGCCCCCGACAGGGGGCTTTGAACACTGAAGCTTTCTTT

j_call: TRBJ1-6
clone_size: once
v_call: TRBV4-3
d_call: TRBD1
cdr3_aa: CASSQENGQGESPLHF
cdr3_nt: TGCGCCAGCAGCCAAGAAAATGGCCAGGGGGAATCACCCCTCCACTTT

j_call: TRBJ1-5
clone_size: once
v_call: TRBV19
d_call: -
cdr3_aa: CASSIVGNQPQHF
cdr3_nt: TGTGCCAGTAGTATAGTCGGGAATCAGCCCCAGCATTTT

j_call: TRBJ2-5
clone_size: -
v_call: TRBV11-2
d_call: TRBD2
cdr3_aa: CASSRTSGRRGQETQYF
cdr3_nt: TGTGCCAGCAGCCGGACTAGCGGGAGAAGGGGGCAAGAGACCCAGTACTTC

j_call: TRBJ1-1
clone_size: -
v_call: TRBV7-9
d_call: -
cdr3_aa: CASSLASGLNTEAFF
cdr3_nt: TGTGCCAGCAGCCTAGCTTCAGGGCTTAACACTGAAGCTTTCTTT

j_call: TRBJ2-5
clone_size: -
v_call: TRBV7-8
d_call: -
cdr3_aa: CAITFQETQYF
cdr3_nt: TGTGCCATTACATTCCAAGAGACCCAGTACTTC

j_call: TRBJ1-2
clone_size: -
v_call: TRBV6-5
d_call: TRBD1
cdr3_aa: CAGRDRDGYTF
cdr3_nt: TGTGCCGGGAGGGACAGGGATGGCTACACCTTC

j_call: TRBJ2-2
clone_size: -
v_call: TRBV6-4
d_call: TRBD1
cdr3_aa: CASSRQGSNTGELFF
cdr3_nt: TGTGCCAGCAGTCGACAGGGGTCGAACACCGGGGAGCTGTTTTTT

j_call: TRBJ2-1
clone_size: -
v_call: TRBV18
d_call: -
cdr3_aa: CASSPLTGSAGPYNEQFF
cdr3_nt: TGTGCCAGCTCACCCCTCACCGGGTCCGCGGGGCCCTACAATGAGCAGTTCTTC

j_call: TRBJ2-2
clone_size: -
v_call: TRBV9
d_call: TRBD1
cdr3_aa: CASSARTGNAGELFF
cdr3_nt: TGTGCCAGCAGCGCCCGGACAGGGAATGCCGGGGAGCTGTTTTTT

j_call: TRBJ2-7
clone_size: -
v_call: TRBV15
d_call: -
cdr3_aa: CATSRAGHTYEQYF
cdr3_nt: TGTGCCACCAGCAGAGCGGGACACACCTACGAGCAGTACTTC

j_call: TRBJ1-2
clone_size: once
v_call: TRBV7-9
d_call: -
cdr3_aa: CASSSDINYGYTF
cdr3_nt: TGTGCCAGCAGCTCGGACATTAACTATGGCTACACCTTC

j_call: TRBJ2-1
clone_size: -
v_call: TRBV2
d_call: TRBD2
cdr3_aa: CASSEGGSGRVRTEQFF
cdr3_nt: TGTGCCAGCAGTGAAGGAGGTAGCGGGAGGGTAAGGACTGAGCAGTTCTTC